This T cell receptor beta chain was obtained from a study of cytomegalovirus exposure and HLA in healthy donors. Study as a whole: From donors who were HLA-typed, an early data release held 75 million to 85 million unique TCRs.

In regard to this clone: Its target is unknown.

Findings and caveats of the study: Cytomegalovirus status, reportedly, was diagnosed with high specificity and sensitivity by the classifier. It was likely that a cluster of highly shared sequence variants was a sequencing artifact. What TCR beta sequences reportedly achieved was accurate prediction of HLA-A and HLA-B alleles in most subjects.

The V end lost 2 bases, the J end lost 7 bases, and 12 bases lay between the germline ends. CDR3 length: 15 amino acids. Per the germline V gene, CDR1 is PRHDT and CDR2 is FYEKMQ (reference sequence). PCR primers comprised 60 Vbeta and 13 Jbeta primers. The method was immunoSEQ multiplex PCR; TCRdb's version includes in-frame clones alone and lacks a portion of them. The sample yields under 140,000 clones, over 65% seen once. The receptor's source is a man in his thirties or forties in good health and CMV-seropositive. The gene calls are TRBV13 and TRBJ1-6, with TRBD1 as a possible D gene (5 bases). The source material was PBMCs. CDR3 DNA: TGTGCCAGCAGCTTACGTGGCAGGGTAAATTCACCCCTCCACTTT. It encodes CASSLRGRVNSPLHF.